This T cell receptor (beta chain) was sequenced for a study of blood T cell repertoires in COVID-19. The CDR3 runs to 13 residues. V shed 4 bases and J shed 5 bases, with 8 bases lying between them. The V gene's germline CDR1 is KGHDR and CDR2 SFDVKD. This clone was observed a few times. Method: immunoSEQ multiplex PCR; TCRdb's copy keeps in-frame clones and lacks some. The data show about 61,000 clones, about 86% seen once. The origin of this receptor is an elderly woman with active COVID-19. Material: peripheral blood. This chain uses TRBV24-1 with TRBJ1-5; possibly TRBD1 for D (6 bases). CDR3 loop: CATSEDSYQPQHF. The CDR3 region has the DNA TGTGCCACCAGTGAGGACAGTTATCAGCCCCAGCATTTT.